This TCR beta chain was captured in a study of CD8 T cell repertoires and HIV-1 epitope variants. Overall study context: Separate wells received one of Twenty-five Gag or Nef variant peptides. The baseline condition was 1M T cells left uncultured.

As to this clone: The antigen is unknown.

V lost 5 bases and J 1 base, leaving 8 bases between the germline ends. The length of the CDR3 is 13 residues. Germline V CDR1 and CDR2: SGHVS, FNYEAQ. TCRdb's copy holds only in-frame clones and misses some; the assay was immunoSEQ multiplex PCR. The top ten clones hold less than 50% of a sample with about 3,300 clones, roughly three quarters of them seen once. The sequence was obtained from a male donor with HIV. The sequenced material came from cultured CD8+ T cells derived from PBMCs. The chain links TRBV7-6 to TRBJ1-1; D not certain. CDR3 residues: CASSIEPNTEAFF. CDR3 DNA: TGTGCCAGCAGCATCGAGCCGAACACTGAAGCTTTCTTT.